This T cell receptor (beta chain) was identified in a study of shared clonotypes between healthy human individuals. Study-wide points: It was observed that 5% to 6% of naive CD4 clonotypes were shared across a handful of donors. Among non-shared clonotypes, generation probabilities were lower than among those shared by all four donors.

The CDR3 extends over 13 amino acids. With 6 bases removed from V and 5 bases from J, the gap between germline ends came to 14 bases. Germline CDR1 and CDR2: LNHDA and SQIVND (reference sequence). Naive CD8 cells, CD45RO-negative and positively selected for CCR7, excluded terminally differentiated effector memory CD45RA+ cells. About this clone itself: Its specificity is not known.

Running of the assay took place at deep level. Here immunoSEQ multiplex PCR was the method, and the copy in TCRdb shows in-frame clones only, minus some. The sample has roughly 2,000,000 clones; 90% to 95% are singletons. The receptor's source is a man younger than 35 in good health. Some clones in this sample may be carry-over from other donors' samples. The rearrangement joins TRBV19 to TRBJ2-7; TRBD1 or TRBD2 may be the D gene (5 bases each). Sequenced input: naive CD8+ T cells from PBMCs. The CDR3 DNA reads TGTGCCAGTAGCGGGGACGCCGGGCACGAGCAGTACTTC. It specifies CASSGDAGHEQYF.